The 21 T cell receptor beta chains below were found in one sample sequenced in a study of tumor-infiltrating lymphocytes in primary liver carcinoma. Starting material for RNA and DNA co-extraction consisted of about 17-31 mg of unsorted bulk tissue. The template, about 510 ng total RNA, yielded TCR beta cDNA made with a constant-region primer. It was through three nested multiplex PCR rounds of slightly modified ARM-PCR that TCR beta libraries arose. Primers for the first two PCR rounds were TRBV1-TRBV30 forward primers and a C-beta reverse primer (roughly 10 cycles per round). TCRdb independently ran MiXCR on the multiplex PCR reads; one entry per CDR3 protein. This table holds 100,000 to 150,000 distinct CDR3 sequences, around 64% found once. The sample taken for sequencing was liver tumor tissue from sampling region 3. Subset meaning: tumor region T3, left-lateral pole. Receptor source: a woman aged 60-75 years with primary liver carcinoma and hepatitis B virus infection.

This clonotype has a handful of counts. The rearrangement uses TRBV7-3 and TRBJ2-2; D is perhaps TRBD1 (6 bases). CDR3 length: 14 amino acids. V was pared by 3 bases and J by 4 bases, with 9 bases between. The germline gives CDR1 SGHTA, CDR2 FQGTGA. The CDR3 reads CASSLQGTTGELFF. In DNA, the CDR3 is TGTGCCAGCAGCTTGCAGGGGACCACCGGGGAGCTGTTTTTT. Together with reference TRBV7-3 and TRBJ2-2, the CDR3 gives the full variable domain: GAGVSQTPSNKVTEKGKYVELRCDPISGHTALYWYRQSLGQGPEFLIYFQGTGAADDSGLPNDRFFAVRPEGSVSTLKIQRTERGDSAVYLCASSLQGTTGELFFGEGSRLTVL.

The table lists this clonotype with many counts. The V call is TRBV5-1, the J call TRBJ2-1, with 10 bases lining up with TRBD2. V was pared by 5 bases and J by 5 bases, with 7 bases of the junction left unmatched. The CDR3 length is 15 residues. Germline-derived CDR1 and CDR2 are SGHRS and YFSETQ. The CDR3 sequence is CASRWIAGGNNEQFF. The CDR3 DNA follows: TGCGCCAGCAGATGGATAGCGGGAGGTAACAATGAGCAGTTCTTC. Combining the CDR3 with reference TRBV5-1 and TRBJ2-1 gives the whole variable domain KAGVTQTPRYLIKTRGQQVTLSCSPISGHRSVSWYQQTPGQGLQFLFEYFSETQRNKGNFPGRFSGRQFSNSRSEMNVSTLELGDSALYLCASRWIAGGNNEQFFGPGTRLTVL.

This clonotype was observed many times. The chain uses TRBV4-1 and TRBJ2-7; D unclear. The CDR3 extends over 18 amino acids. Deletions cut 0 bases from V and 4 bases from J, with 22 bases between. Per the germline V gene, CDR1 is MGHRA and CDR2 is YSYEKL. The CDR3 DNA reads as TGCGCCAGCAGCCAAGATCAGGATCGGGCCGCCCTTTTATACGAGCAGTACTTC. Residues: CASSQDQDRAALLYEQYF.

As to this clonotype: This sequence may be a read error, since a much larger clone differs from it by one base. The chain couples TRBV4-1 to TRBJ1-1, with D perhaps TRBD1 (6 bases). The CDR3 is made up of 15 amino acids. Per the germline V gene, CDR1 is MGHRA and CDR2 is YSYEKL. The CDR3 loop reads CVSSPSVVQGTEAFF. The CDR3 DNA sequence: TGCGTCAGCAGCCCCTCAGTCGTTCAGGGGACTGAAGCTTTCTTT.

This clonotype was picked up a small number of times. The chain employs TRBV5-1 and TRBJ2-6; D remains unclear. Germline values: CDR1 SGHRS, CDR2 YFSETQ. V shed 0 bases and J shed 2 bases, with 9 bases lying between them. The CDR3 is 16 residues long. CDR3 DNA sequence: TGCGCCAGCAGCTTGGCGCCGGGTCCTGGGGCCAACGTCCTGACTTTC. It translates to CASSLAPGPGANVLTF.

In the case of this clonotype: This may be a read error, as it is one base from a much larger clone. This CDR3 fails to terminate in the conserved phenylalanine or tryptophan, so it likely reflects a read error. CDR3 protein: CASSLEDTQYC. In DNA, the CDR3 is TGTGCCAGCAGCTTGGAAGATACGCAGTATTGT. This chain joins TRBV5-6 and TRBJ2-3; D is ambiguous. Germline CDR1 is SGHDT and CDR2 is YYEEEE. Trimming left V 0 bases short and J 5 bases short, with 1 base between. The CDR3 totals 11 residues.

This clonotype was recorded at least ten times. This chain uses TRBV4-1 with TRBJ2-3; a possible D gene is TRBD2 (6 bases). The CDR3 totals 14 residues. CDR1 is MGHRA and CDR2 is YSYEKL in the germline V gene. V was cut by 2 bases and J by 3 bases, with 9 bases left in between. The CDR3 here is CASSQSGGTDTQYF. The CDR3 DNA follows: TGCGCCAGCAGCCAATCCGGAGGGACAGATACGCAGTATTTT.

In the case of this clonotype: A single base separates this from a much larger clone, so it may be a read error. The rearrangement uses TRBV5-1 and TRBJ2-1; possibly TRBD1 for D (6 bases). This CDR3 has 15 amino acids. Germline V gives CDR1 SGHRS, CDR2 YFSETQ. The CDR3 spells CASTPDLAGDNEQLF. The DNA of the CDR3 is TGCGCCAGCACCCCGGACCTGGCAGGGGACAATGAGCAGCTCTTC.

Comment on this clonotype: This may come from a read error, since a much larger clone is one base off. V gene TRBV10-3 combines with J gene TRBJ2-1; maybe TRBD2 (6 bases). From germline, CDR1 is ENHRY and CDR2 SYGVKD. The V end lost 10 bases, the J end lost 9 bases, and 19 bases lay between the germline ends. The CDR3 is made up of 13 amino acids. The CDR3 region is CANTGKAGGEQFF. The DNA for the CDR3 is TGTGCCAACACCGGGAAAGCCGGGGGTGAGCAGTTCTTC.

By sample fraction, this clonotype is medium-sized. V usage is TRBV11-1 and J usage is TRBJ2-5; unclear D gene. V gave up 3 bases and J gave up 5 bases, with 7 bases separating them. CDR3 size: 12 residues. Germline V CDR1 and CDR2: SGHAT, FQDESV (reference sequence). Written as DNA, the CDR3 is TGTGCCAGCAGCTTCGTGGGGGAGACCCAGTACTTC. Translation gives CASSFVGETQYF.

As regards this clonotype: Because the CDR3's place on the DNA is in doubt, the DNA is left out and the CDR3 is given as listed by TCRdb. J is TRBJ2-2 and V is TRBV20-1; the D call TRBD2 from the table was never checked on the DNA. Germline CDR1 and CDR2: DFQATT and SNEGSKA (reference sequence). The CDR3 has 17 amino acids, counting both end residues. The CDR3 sequence is CSARDPASGSLAGSCFF.

Points on this clonotype: The junction departs from germline at one end; a sequencing error may be responsible. This chain joins TRBV29-1 and TRBJ2-5; TRBD1 matches 7 bases. Germline V gene lookup returns CDR1 SQVTM and CDR2 ANQGSEA. This CDR3 is built from 15 residues. CDR3 in DNA: TGCAGCGTTGAGGGCTCGACAGGGTCCATTGAGACCCAATACTTC. Translation gives CSVEGSTGSIETQYF.

This clonotype was seen many times. The chain carries TRBV6-5 and TRBJ1-2; D call uncertain. Trimming stripped 6 bases from V and 7 bases from J, with 12 bases between. Germline V gene sequence: CDR1 MNHEY, CDR2 SVGAGI. The CDR3 spans 12 residues. The DNA for the CDR3 is TGTGCCAGCAGCCACGCTCGCGGTGGCTACACCTTC. This gives the protein CASSHARGGYTF.

This clonotype was found a few times. At one end the junction does not follow the germline gene, possibly because of a read error. The V gene is TRBV6-5, the J gene TRBJ2-3; D might be TRBD1 (5 bases). The CDR3 runs to 14 residues. Germline V lookup: CDR1 MNHEY, CDR2 SVGAGI. The CDR3 nucleotides are TGTGCCAGCAGAGGACACACAGGTGGAGATACGCAGTGTTTT. Its translation is CASRGHTGGDTQCF.

With regard to this clonotype: A much larger clone is a single base away; this may be a read error. Here the CDR3 reads CSSSLAQGQGGYTF. In nucleotides, the CDR3 is TGTTCCAGCAGCTTGGCCCAGGGACAGGGCGGCTACACCTTC. J is TRBJ1-2 and V is TRBV7-9; TRBD1 agrees at 9 bases. This CDR3 region has 14 residues. Germline V gives CDR1 SEHNR, CDR2 FQNEAQ (reference sequence).

As for this clonotype: Since no conserved phenylalanine or tryptophan closes the CDR3, a read error is the likely cause. This chain links TRBV6-5 with TRBJ2-3, with 9 bases that match TRBD1. V was pared by 6 bases and J by 2 bases, with 3 bases of the junction left unmatched. This CDR3 has 14 amino acids. The germline V gene has CDR1 MNHEY and CDR2 SVGAGI. The CDR3 is CASSRTGDTDTQYL. The CDR3 nucleotides are TGTGCCAGCAGCCGGACAGGGGACACAGATACGCAGTATCTT.

This clonotype showed up just a few times. A much larger clone sits a single nucleotide away, making a read error possible. The chain combines TRBV5-1 with TRBJ2-5; D remains ambiguous. The germline gives CDR1 SGHRS, CDR2 YFSETQ. This CDR3 is built from 17 residues. The V gene lost 3 bases and the J gene lost 1 base, with 19 bases spanning the gap. CDR3 sequence (DNA): TGCGCCAGCAGCTCGTTCCAGGCAACGAATACCCAAGAGACCCAGTACTTC. Protein product: CASSSFQATNTQETQYF.

This clonotype came up once. This may be a read error, as it is one base from a much larger clone. This chain uses TRBV28 with TRBJ1-4, with TRBD1 matching 10 bases. CDR3 length equals 17 residues. CDR1 is MDHEN, CDR2 SYDVKM, per germline. The DNA of the CDR3 is TGTGCCGGCAGTTTATCCGGGACAGGGGCAACTAATGAAAAACTGTTTTTT. Its translation: CAGSLSGTGATNEKLFF.

Comment on this clonotype: This CDR3 is missing its conserved last phenylalanine or tryptophan, likely due to a read error. The limits of the CDR3 on the DNA are not certain, so only TCRdb's listed CDR3 is given. V gene TRBV6-6 combines with J gene TRBJ1-6; the table assigns TRBD1, which was not confirmed against the DNA. From its first to its last residue, the CDR3 has 13 amino acids. Germline assignment: CDR1 MNHNY and CDR2 SVGAGI (reference sequence). Here the CDR3 reads CASSPLGDSPLRL.

This chain connects TRBV11-2 to TRBJ2-1; TRBD2 matches at 7 bases. In germline, CDR1 is SGHAT, CDR2 FQNNGV. This CDR3 region has 14 residues. With V trimmed by 4 bases and J by 3 bases, 3 bases remained unmatched. CDR3 DNA: TGTGCCAGCAGCTACGGCGGGGGCTACAATGAGCAGTTCTTC. Amino acid sequence: CASSYGGGYNEQFF.

This clonotype was recorded only once. A much larger clone differs from this one at a single base, so this may be a read error. Since no conserved phenylalanine or tryptophan closes the CDR3, a read error is the likely cause. This chain uses TRBV29-1 with TRBJ1-2; D is perhaps TRBD1 (6 bases). With 2 bases removed from V and 7 bases from J, the gap between germline ends came to 14 bases. Germline V lookup: CDR1 SQVTM, CDR2 ANQGSEA. This CDR3 is built from 13 residues. The CDR3 loop reads CSVEWGAHCGYTL. The CDR3 DNA reads as TGCAGCGTTGAATGGGGGGCCCACTGTGGCTACACCCTC.